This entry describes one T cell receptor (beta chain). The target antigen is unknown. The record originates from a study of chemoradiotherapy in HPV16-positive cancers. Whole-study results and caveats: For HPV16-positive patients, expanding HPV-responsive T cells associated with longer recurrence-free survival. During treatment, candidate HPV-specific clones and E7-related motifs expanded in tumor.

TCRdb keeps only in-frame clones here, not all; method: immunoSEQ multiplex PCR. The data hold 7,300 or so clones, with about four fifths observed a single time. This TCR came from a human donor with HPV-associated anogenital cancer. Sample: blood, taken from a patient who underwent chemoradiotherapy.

Written as DNA, the CDR3 is TGTGCCAGCAGTGTCGGGACGGGGGGAAGCAATGAGCAGTTCTTC. Protein sequence: CASSVGTGGSNEQFF. The chain couples TRBV6-1 to TRBJ2-1, with 7 bases matching TRBD2. The length of the CDR3 is 15 residues. Per germline, CDR1 MNHNS and CDR2 SASEGT. V shed 4 bases, J shed 6 bases, and the junction held 9 bases outside the gene matches.